A selection of T cell receptor beta chains follows, all from one sample in a study of blood T cell repertoires in COVID-19. The repertoire was sequenced with immunoSEQ multiplex PCR; TCRdb's copy has only in-frame clones and lacks some. Of about 120,000 clones detected, 79% appear once; the ten largest clones hold around 4.1%. Input material: peripheral blood. The receptors were gathered from an elderly woman with acute or convalescent COVID-19. CDR3s include the opening cysteine and the closing phenylalanine or tryptophan. Size is stated for part of the rows, as once, few or many counts, or as a class when the clone is expanded.

CASSIRPYYGYTF,TRBJ1-2,TRBV2,-
CASSQVGDRGASGTYEQYF,TRBJ2-7,TRBV4-2,few
CASSMRTSGGRGETQYF,TRBJ2-5,TRBV19,-
CASSFDRTNEKLFF,TRBJ1-4,TRBV5-1,once
CASSLERTLNTGELFF,TRBJ2-2,TRBV7-9,-
CASSEAGTVINSPLHF,TRBJ1-6,TRBV6-1,-
CSVGGGIELFF,TRBJ1-4,TRBV29-1,-
CASAVAGAGDEQFF,TRBJ2-1,TRBV5-1,-
CASSENGEAFF,TRBJ1-1,TRBV6-1,-
CASSQTGSRATEAFF,TRBJ1-1,TRBV18,-
CASSLDRAPYNEQFF,TRBJ2-1,TRBV7-9,-
CASSRWRANTGELFF,TRBJ2-2,TRBV7-9,few
CASSTLDRFMNTEAFF,TRBJ1-1,TRBV21-1,once
CASSLWAGNYGYTF,TRBJ1-2,TRBV7-8,-
CASTSGAGMWDTGELFF,TRBJ2-2,TRBV5-1,-
CASSMRTGAYEQYF,TRBJ2-7,TRBV4-3,-
CASSPGTGDYEQYF,TRBJ2-7,TRBV18,few